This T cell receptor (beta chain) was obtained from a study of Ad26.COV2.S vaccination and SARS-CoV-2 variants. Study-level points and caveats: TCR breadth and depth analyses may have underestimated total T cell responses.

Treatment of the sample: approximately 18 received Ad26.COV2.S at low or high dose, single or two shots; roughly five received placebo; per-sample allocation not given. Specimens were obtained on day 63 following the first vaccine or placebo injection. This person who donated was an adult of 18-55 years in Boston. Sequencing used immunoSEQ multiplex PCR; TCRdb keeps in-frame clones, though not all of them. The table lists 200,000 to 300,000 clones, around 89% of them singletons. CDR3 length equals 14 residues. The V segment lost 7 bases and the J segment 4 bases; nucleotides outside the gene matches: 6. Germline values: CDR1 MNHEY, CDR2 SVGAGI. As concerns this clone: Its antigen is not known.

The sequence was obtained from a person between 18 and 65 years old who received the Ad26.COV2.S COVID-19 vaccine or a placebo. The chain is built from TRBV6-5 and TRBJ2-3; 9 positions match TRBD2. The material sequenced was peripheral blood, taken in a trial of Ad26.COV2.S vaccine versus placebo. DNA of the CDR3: TGTGCCAGCACGGCTAGCGGGGTTCCAGATACGCAGTATTTT. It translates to CASTASGVPDTQYF.